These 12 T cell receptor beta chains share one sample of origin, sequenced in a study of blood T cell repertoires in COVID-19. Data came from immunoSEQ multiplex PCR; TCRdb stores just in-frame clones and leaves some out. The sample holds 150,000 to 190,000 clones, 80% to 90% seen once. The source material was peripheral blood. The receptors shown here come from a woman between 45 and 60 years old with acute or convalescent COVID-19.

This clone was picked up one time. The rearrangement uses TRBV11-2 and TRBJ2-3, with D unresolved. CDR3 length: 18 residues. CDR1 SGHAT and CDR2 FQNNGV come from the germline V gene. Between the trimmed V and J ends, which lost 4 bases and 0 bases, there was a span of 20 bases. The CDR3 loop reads CASSSSYPMSLSTDTQYF. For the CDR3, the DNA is TGTGCCAGCAGCTCTTCTTACCCCATGAGCCTAAGCACAGATACGCAGTATTTT.

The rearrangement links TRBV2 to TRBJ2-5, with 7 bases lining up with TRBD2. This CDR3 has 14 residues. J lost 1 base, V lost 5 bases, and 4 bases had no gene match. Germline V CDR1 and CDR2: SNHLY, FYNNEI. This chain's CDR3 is CASSMGGGQETQYF. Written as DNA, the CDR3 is TGTGCCAGCAGTATGGGGGGGGGCCAAGAGACCCAGTACTTC.

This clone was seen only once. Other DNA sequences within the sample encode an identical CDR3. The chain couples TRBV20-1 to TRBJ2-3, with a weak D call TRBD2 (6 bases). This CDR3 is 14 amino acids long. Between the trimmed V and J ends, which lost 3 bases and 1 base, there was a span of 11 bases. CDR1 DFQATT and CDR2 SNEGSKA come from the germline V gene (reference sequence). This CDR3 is CSASRGGGTDTQYF. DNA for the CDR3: TGCAGTGCTAGTCGGGGCGGGGGCACAGATACGCAGTATTTT.

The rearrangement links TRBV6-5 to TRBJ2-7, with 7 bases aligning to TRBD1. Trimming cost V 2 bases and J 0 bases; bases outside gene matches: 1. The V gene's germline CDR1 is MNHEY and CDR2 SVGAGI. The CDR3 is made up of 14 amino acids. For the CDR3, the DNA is TGTGCCAGCAGTTACCGGACAGGCTCCTACGAGCAGTACTTC. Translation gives CASSYRTGSYEQYF.

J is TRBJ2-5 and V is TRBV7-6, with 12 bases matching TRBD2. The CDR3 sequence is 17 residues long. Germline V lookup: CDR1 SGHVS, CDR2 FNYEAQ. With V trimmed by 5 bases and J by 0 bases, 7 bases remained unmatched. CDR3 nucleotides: TGTGCCAGCAGCCCGAACGGACTAGCGGGATACCAAGAGACCCAGTACTTC. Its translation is CASSPNGLAGYQETQYF.

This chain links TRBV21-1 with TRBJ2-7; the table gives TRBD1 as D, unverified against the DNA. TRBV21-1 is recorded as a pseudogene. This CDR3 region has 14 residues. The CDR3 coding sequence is TGTGCCAGCAGCAAGTGGGCAGGGCCCTACGAGCAGTACTTC. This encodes CASSKWAGPYEQYF.

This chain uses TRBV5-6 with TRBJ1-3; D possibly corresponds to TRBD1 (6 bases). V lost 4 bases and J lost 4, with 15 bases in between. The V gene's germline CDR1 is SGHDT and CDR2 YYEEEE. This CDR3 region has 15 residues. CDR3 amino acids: CASSLQGVRGNTIYF. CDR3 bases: TGTGCCAGCAGCCTACAGGGCGTAAGGGGAAACACCATATATTTT.

The CDR3 DNA follows: TGTGCCAGCAGCCCGAGTAGCGGGGGGGCCTACGAGCAGTACTTC. This gives the protein CASSPSSGGAYEQYF. The chain uses TRBV7-8 and TRBJ2-7, with 11 nucleotides matching TRBD2. V trimming: 5 bases; J trimming: 2 bases; junction bases outside the gene matches: 5. The V gene's germline CDR1 is SGHVS and CDR2 FQNEAQ. The CDR3 totals 15 residues. Supplemented by reference TRBV7-8 and TRBJ2-7, the full variable domain reads GAGVSQSPRYKVAKRGQDVALRCDPISGHVSLFWYQQALGQGPEFLTYFQNEAQLDKSGLPSDRFFAERPEGSVSTLKIQRTQQEDSAVYLCASSPSSGGAYEQYFGPGTRLTVT.

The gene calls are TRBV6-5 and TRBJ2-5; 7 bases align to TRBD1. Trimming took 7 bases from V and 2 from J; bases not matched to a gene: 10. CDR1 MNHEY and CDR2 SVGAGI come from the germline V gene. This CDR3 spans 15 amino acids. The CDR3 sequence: CASNLGGQIQETQYF. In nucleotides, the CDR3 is TGTGCCAGCAACCTAGGGGGACAGATACAAGAGACCCAGTACTTC.

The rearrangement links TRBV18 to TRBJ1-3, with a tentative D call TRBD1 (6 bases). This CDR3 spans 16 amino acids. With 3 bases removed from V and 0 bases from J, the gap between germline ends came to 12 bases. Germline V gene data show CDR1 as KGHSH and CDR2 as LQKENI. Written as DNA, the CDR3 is TGTGCCAGCTCACCGGGGATCAGGGGCTCTGGAAACACCATATATTTT. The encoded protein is CASSPGIRGSGNTIYF.

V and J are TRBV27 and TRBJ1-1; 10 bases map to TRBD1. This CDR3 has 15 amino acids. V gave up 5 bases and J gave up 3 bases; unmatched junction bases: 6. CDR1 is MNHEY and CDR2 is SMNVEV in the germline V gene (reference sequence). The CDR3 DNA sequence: TGTGCCAGCAGTCCACGGACAGGGGGGGACACTGAAGCTTTCTTT. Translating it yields CASSPRTGGDTEAFF.

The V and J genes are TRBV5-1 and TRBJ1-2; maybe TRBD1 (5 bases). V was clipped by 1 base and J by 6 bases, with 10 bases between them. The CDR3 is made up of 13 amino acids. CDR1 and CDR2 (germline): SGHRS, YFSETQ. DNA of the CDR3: TGCGCCAGCAGCTTGCAGGGTTCGAATGGCTACACCTTC. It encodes CASSLQGSNGYTF. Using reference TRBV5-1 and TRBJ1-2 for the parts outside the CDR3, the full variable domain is KAGVTQTPRYLIKTRGQQVTLSCSPISGHRSVSWYQQTPGQGLQFLFEYFSETQRNKGNFPGRFSGRQFSNSRSEMNVSTLELGDSALYLCASSLQGSNGYTFGSGTRLTVV.